Presented here are 10 T cell receptor beta chains from one specimen sequenced in a study of graft-versus-host responses after intestinal transplantation. Profiling relied on immunoSEQ multiplex PCR, and the TCRdb table lists in-frame clones only, not all of them. The profile shows over 15,000 clones, about 80% of them singletons. The sample consisted of PBMCs, taken 14 days after transplant. All receptors come from a human patient who received an intestinal transplant, so some T cells may come from the graft donor.

This sequence joins TRBV18 and TRBJ1-1; TRBD1 is a possible D gene (5 bases). This CDR3 region has 15 residues. Looked up from germline, CDR1 is KGHSH and CDR2 is LQKENI. V was trimmed by 1 base and J by 0 bases, leaving 9 bases between them. Written as DNA, the CDR3 is TGTGCCAGCTCACCACAGGGGAGGTTGAACACTGAAGCTTTCTTT. It specifies CASSPQGRLNTEAFF.

This chain connects TRBV14 to TRBJ2-7; 7 bases fit TRBD2. This CDR3 is built from 15 residues. CDR1 is SGHDN and CDR2 is FVKESK in the germline V gene. V lost 1 base and J lost 2; bases outside the gene matches: 5. The CDR3 DNA is TGTGCCAGCAGCCAAGCCCGCGGGGGACCCTACGAGCAGTACTTC. It yields the protein CASSQARGGPYEQYF.

The chain employs TRBV7-9 and TRBJ1-2, with 11 bases aligning to TRBD1. Germline V gene lookup returns CDR1 SEHNR and CDR2 FQNEAQ (reference sequence). The length of the CDR3 is 19 residues. V was clipped by 6 bases and J by 0 bases; unmatched bases: 15. The CDR3 bases are TGTGCCAGCAGTCCCTCCGCGCCGGGACAGGGGGAATCTAACTATGGCTACACCTTC. It encodes CASSPSAPGQGESNYGYTF.

This clone was counted a few times. The chain is built from TRBV27 and TRBJ2-3, with D maybe TRBD2 (7 bases). Germline V gene lookup returns CDR1 MNHEY and CDR2 SMNVEV (reference sequence). The CDR3 contains 15 residues. V gave up 6 bases and J gave up 6 bases, with 19 bases separating them. CDR3 residues: CASSSGTYPVDTQYF. The CDR3, as DNA: TGTGCCAGCAGCAGCGGGACATACCCCGTGGATACGCAGTATTTT.

The chain recombines TRBV7-2 with TRBJ2-1; 14 nucleotides agree with TRBD2. Trimming cost V 4 bases and J 2 bases; bases outside gene matches: 10. This CDR3 spans 19 amino acids. The germline CDR1 and CDR2 sequences are SGHTA and FQGNSA. The CDR3 nucleotides are TGTGCCAGCAGCTCACAGAAGGAGACTAGCGGGAGGGCCTACAATGAGCAGTTCTTC. It encodes CASSSQKETSGRAYNEQFF.

The chain employs TRBV6-5 and TRBJ2-1, with 12 bases that match TRBD2. The CDR3 has 15 residues. CDR1 is MNHEY and CDR2 is SVGAGI in the germline V gene. J lost 7 bases, V lost 2 bases, and 3 bases had no gene match. Here the CDR3 DNA reads TGTGCCAGCAGTTACCCTGGGACTAGCGGGAATGAGCAGTTCTTC. It is translated as CASSYPGTSGNEQFF.

The chain carries TRBV6-5 and TRBJ1-2; D is unresolved. Germline loops: CDR1 MNHEY, CDR2 SVGAGI. CDR3 length: 12 amino acids. V gave up 6 bases and J gave up 3 bases, with 8 bases separating them. The CDR3 region is CASRGWDYGYTF. CDR3 nucleotide sequence: TGTGCCAGCAGGGGATGGGACTATGGCTACACCTTC.

The chain recombines TRBV5-6 with TRBJ1-1; D gene ambiguous. CDR1 SGHDT and CDR2 YYEEEE come from the germline V gene. V lost 2 bases, J lost 1 base, and 9 bases lay in between. This CDR3 has 14 amino acids. The CDR3 protein is CASSFLSGNTEAFF. CDR3 nucleotide sequence: TGTGCCAGCAGCTTCCTCTCAGGGAACACTGAAGCTTTCTTT.

The J gene is TRBJ1-1, the V gene TRBV27; no definite D call. CDR3 length: 14 amino acids. Trimming removed 8 bases at V and 4 bases at J, with 17 bases between. The V gene's germline CDR1 is MNHEY and CDR2 SMNVEV (reference sequence). DNA for the CDR3: TGTGCCAGCCGTGATCCTACGGGCGGCACTGAAGCTTTCTTT. Residues: CASRDPTGGTEAFF.

This clone occurred a few times. This chain uses TRBV6-1 with TRBJ1-2; 10 bases match TRBD1. This CDR3 is built from 13 residues. The V gene end was trimmed by 4 bases and the J gene end by 4 bases; junction bases not matched to a gene: 0. Germline CDR1 MNHNS, CDR2 SASEGT. DNA for the CDR3: TGTGCCAGCAGTGGGACAGGGGGCTATGGCTACACCTTC. Residues: CASSGTGGYGYTF.